Below, 21 T cell receptor beta chains from the same sample are listed, as sequenced in a study of spatial heterogeneity in lung cancer. MiXCR, run by TCRdb on the 5' RACE reads, gives a single entry per CDR3 protein. This sample carries around 4,900 distinct CDR3 sequences, 5.5% to 8% of them seen once, and the ten largest clones take about a third. Their antigen targets remain unknown. The time point is: sample taken at primary tumor resection. Whole-study results and caveats: The study found that expanded intratumoral alpha and beta TCR counts tracked tumor mutation counts.

The sample consisted of lung tumor tissue, taken at surgery. The receptor set was obtained from a female donor with early-stage non-small cell lung cancer.

A remark on this clonotype: The library was designed around alpha chains, so this beta chain is a stray read whose abundance carries little weight. This chain uses TRBV5-1 with TRBJ2-7, with 7 bases fitting TRBD2. Germline loops: CDR1 SGHRS, CDR2 YFSETQ. CDR3 length: 14 residues. V dropped 4 bases and J dropped 6; count of bases not matched to a gene: 10. The CDR3 here is CASSPRSGDGEQYV. The CDR3 coding sequence is TGCGCCAGCAGCCCCCGCAGCGGGGACGGCGAGCAGTACGTC.

This clonotype was detected many times. Since it is a stray read in a library aimed at alpha chains, this beta chain has a size that is not meaningful. The chain links TRBV3-1 to TRBJ1-1, with D uncertain. Trimming stripped 0 bases from V and 1 base from J, with 15 bases between. CDR3 length equals 17 residues. In germline, CDR1 is LGHDT, CDR2 YNNKEL (reference sequence). The CDR3 region has the DNA TGTGCCAGCAGCCAAGAACCGGCCAGCCGGGGGAACACTGAAGCTTTCTTT. Its translation is CASSQEPASRGNTEAFF. Complete variable domain (other parts from reference TRBV3-1 and TRBJ1-1): DTAVSQTPKYLVTQMGNDKSIKCEQNLGHDTMYWYKQDSKKFLKIMFSYNNKELIINETVPNRFSPKSPDKAHLNLHINSLELGDSAVYFCASSQEPASRGNTEAFFGQGTRLTVV.

This clonotype was seen many times. This beta chain is an unintended read in a library built for alpha chains; its size means little. The chain is built from TRBV27 and TRBJ2-5, with D possibly TRBD2 on 5 matching bases. V lost 6 bases to trimming and J lost 5 bases, with 25 bases between them. This CDR3 region has 17 residues. Germline-derived CDR1 and CDR2 are MNHEY and SMNVEV (reference sequence). CDR3 DNA: TGTGCCAGCAGAGAAAAGCCAGGCCCACTACCGGGGGAGACCCAGTACTTC. It is translated as CASREKPGPLPGETQYF.

By sample share, this clonotype is medium-sized. This beta chain lies outside the target of a library built for alpha chains; its clone size means little. V usage is TRBV19 and J usage is TRBJ2-1; 13 nucleotides align to TRBD2. Per germline, CDR1 LNHDA and CDR2 SQIVND (reference sequence). After removal of 4 bases from V and 9 bases from J, the junction contained 6 bases not matched to a gene. The CDR3 has 15 amino acids. This CDR3 reads CASSTLAGGRSEQFF. CDR3 DNA: TGTGCCAGTAGTACACTAGCGGGGGGGCGTAGTGAGCAGTTCTTC. Full variable domain (outside the CDR3, taken from reference TRBV19 and TRBJ2-1): DGGITQSPKYLFRKEGQNVTLSCEQNLNHDAMYWYRQDPGQGLRLIYYSQIVNDFQKGDIAEGYSVSREKKESFPLTVTSAQKNPTAFYLCASSTLAGGRSEQFFGPGTRLTVL.

This clonotype was recorded at least ten times. This beta chain represents an off-target read in a library built for alpha chains; its size is of limited meaning. CDR3 region: CASSLFGQGTDTQYF. As DNA, the CDR3 is TGTGCCAGCAGCTTGTTCGGACAGGGCACAGATACGCAGTATTTT. The chain employs TRBV5-5 and TRBJ2-3; TRBD1 aligns across 7 bases. Losses at the gene ends were 1 base for V and 1 base for J; bases not matched to a gene: 3. Germline CDR1 is SGHKS and CDR2 is YYEKEE (reference sequence). This CDR3 spans 15 amino acids.

As to this clonotype: Because the library targeted alpha chains, this beta chain is an off-target read whose size means little. This chain links TRBV6-5 with TRBJ1-2; D gene ambiguous. Germline CDR1 is MNHEY and CDR2 is SVGAGI. V dropped 0 bases and J dropped 8 bases, with 16 bases sitting between them. This CDR3 contains 15 residues. DNA of the CDR3: TGTGCCAGCAGTTACTCGATTACCCCTTTAGGGGGCTACACCTTC. Translated: CASSYSITPLGGYTF.

In its sample, this clonotype ranks as medium-sized. Since the library was made to target alpha chains, this beta chain is a stray read and its abundance is not meaningful. The chain employs TRBV29-1 and TRBJ2-4; 7 bases line up with TRBD2. Germline V gives CDR1 SQVTM, CDR2 ANQGSEA. The CDR3 is 16 residues long. V trimming: 4 bases; J trimming: 0 bases; junction bases outside the gene matches: 9. CDR3 DNA: TGCAGCGTTGGAATCGGAGTAGCGGGAGCCAAAAACATTCAGTACTTC. Translation: CSVGIGVAGAKNIQYF. Complete variable domain (other parts from reference TRBV29-1 and TRBJ2-4): SAVISQKPSRDICQRGTSLTIQCQVDSQVTMMFWYRQQPGQSLTLIATANQGSEATYESGFVIDKFPISRPNLTFSTLTVSNMSPEDSSIYLCSVGIGVAGAKNIQYFGAGTRLSVL.

This clonotype is labeled as medium-sized. Found in a library prepared for alpha chains, this beta chain is an off-target read, and its abundance has little meaning. The chain recombines TRBV28 with TRBJ2-1; the D is unclear. V was pared by 6 bases and J by 8 bases, with 14 bases between. CDR3 length: 13 residues. The V gene's germline CDR1 is MDHEN and CDR2 SYDVKM. CDR3 loop: CASSRRGADEQFF. The CDR3 nucleotides read TGTGCCAGCAGCCGACGAGGAGCTGATGAGCAGTTCTTC.

This clonotype has a count of ten or more. This beta chain was picked up by a library intended for alpha chains and is off target, so its count carries little meaning. The chain combines TRBV6-6 with TRBJ1-6, with D unclear. This CDR3 is built from 12 residues. The germline V gene has CDR1 MNHNY and CDR2 SVGAGI (reference sequence). V was trimmed by 7 bases and J by 12 bases, leaving 13 bases between them. The CDR3 protein is CASKAEKGPLHF. CDR3 bases: TGTGCCAGCAAGGCAGAAAAAGGACCCCTCCACTTT.

This clonotype was seen many times. This beta chain came through as a stray read in a library set up for alpha chains, and its size says little. The CDR3 loop reads CASSLELAGVYEQYF. As DNA, the CDR3 is TGTGCCAGCAGCTTGGAACTAGCGGGAGTCTACGAGCAGTACTTC. This rearrangement joins TRBV5-6 to TRBJ2-7; TRBD2 aligns across 11 bases. The trim removed 0 bases at V and 3 bases at J, leaving 2 bases unmatched. The CDR3 spans 15 residues. Per germline, CDR1 SGHDT and CDR2 YYEEEE.

By proportion, this clonotype is medium-sized. The library was prepared for alpha chains; this beta chain is a stray read, so its frequency means little. V gene TRBV5-1 combines with J gene TRBJ1-2, with 9 bases aligning to TRBD1. Germline V lookup: CDR1 SGHRS, CDR2 YFSETQ. The CDR3 is made up of 17 amino acids. Trimming at V came to 4 bases and at J to 3 bases, leaving 13 bases not matched to a gene. The CDR3 here is CASSERVRGQGDYGYTF. DNA for the CDR3: TGCGCCAGCAGCGAGAGGGTGAGGGGACAGGGAGACTATGGCTACACCTTC.

This clonotype is termed medium-sized. This beta chain is an off-target read within a library intended for alpha chains, so its frequency means little. V usage is TRBV4-2 and J usage is TRBJ2-7, with TRBD2 identical over 7 bases. This CDR3 comprises 15 residues. V lost 3 bases, J lost 4 bases, and 9 bases stayed unmatched. Germline values: CDR1 LGHNA, CDR2 YNFKEQ. In DNA form, the CDR3 reads TGTGCCAGCAGCCAGATAGCGGGCCCTGGGTACGAGCAGTACTTC. It is translated as CASSQIAGPGYEQYF.

This clonotype has at least ten counts. This beta chain is an unintended read in a library built for alpha chains; its size means little. The V gene is TRBV12-5, the J gene TRBJ1-5; possible D gene TRBD1, 5 bases. V was shortened by 5 bases and J by 6 bases, with 14 bases between the two germline ends. In germline, CDR1 is LGHNT, CDR2 FRNRAP. There are 14 residues in the CDR3. The CDR3 region is CASGVPGPGQPQHF. The DNA of the CDR3 is TGTGCTAGTGGTGTCCCGGGACCTGGTCAGCCCCAGCATTTT.

By share of the sample, this clonotype is medium-sized (0.01 to 0.1%). This beta chain represents an off-target read in a library built for alpha chains; its size is of limited meaning. The CDR3 sequence: CASSFWGRDNSPLHF. The CDR3, as DNA: TGTGCCAGCAGCTTCTGGGGGCGCGATAATTCACCCCTCCACTTT. The V gene is TRBV6-5, the J gene TRBJ1-6; tentative D call: TRBD1 (6 bases). The germline V gene encodes CDR1 MNHEY and CDR2 SVGAGI. The length of the CDR3 is 15 residues. Trimming took 6 bases from V and 5 from J, leaving 14 bases between them.

This clonotype is classed as medium-sized. This beta chain was picked up by a library intended for alpha chains and is off target, so its count carries little meaning. This chain joins TRBV29-1 and TRBJ1-6; 10 nucleotides line up with TRBD1. V shed 4 bases and J 14 bases; nucleotides not matched to a gene: 2. Germline-derived CDR1 and CDR2 are SQVTM and ANQGSEA. The CDR3 sequence is 11 residues long. For the CDR3, the DNA is TGCAGCGTTGCGGACAGGGGGGCCCTCCACTTT. The encoded protein is CSVADRGALHF.

In the case of this clonotype: This beta chain is an off-target read within a library intended for alpha chains, so its frequency means little. The rearrangement uses TRBV28 and TRBJ1-1; 8 bases are shared with TRBD1. CDR3 length: 14 residues. V was pared by 2 bases and J by 4 bases, with 3 bases of the junction left unmatched. Germline values: CDR1 MDHEN, CDR2 SYDVKM. The CDR3 loop reads CASSLQGAITEAFF. In DNA form, the CDR3 reads TGTGCCAGCAGTTTACAGGGGGCCATCACTGAAGCTTTCTTT. The full variable domain, its missing parts supplied by reference TRBV28 and TRBJ1-1, is DVKVTQSSRYLVKRTGEKVFLECVQDMDHENMFWYRQDPGLGLRLIYFSYDVKMKEKGDIPEGYSVSREKKERFSLILESASTNQTSMYLCASSLQGAITEAFFGQGTRLTVV.

Many counts were recorded for this clonotype. Because this beta chain is a stray read in a library intended to capture alpha chains, its abundance should not be given much weight. The chain combines TRBV5-1 with TRBJ2-3; 8 bases line up with TRBD2. The trim removed 4 bases at V and 3 bases at J, leaving 16 bases unmatched. Germline CDR1 and CDR2: SGHRS and YFSETQ. The CDR3 length is 18 residues. This CDR3 is CASSQDSGAAGETDTQYF. CDR3 bases: TGCGCCAGCAGCCAGGATAGCGGGGCCGCAGGGGAAACAGATACGCAGTATTTT.

Concerning this clonotype: With the library built for alpha chains, this beta chain is off target and its frequency is not meaningful. The chain uses TRBV19 and TRBJ1-1; the match to TRBD1 covers 7 bases. The ends lost 3 bases at V and 1 base at J; junction bases unmatched: 8. This CDR3 has 16 amino acids. The germline gives CDR1 LNHDA, CDR2 SQIVND (reference sequence). The CDR3 DNA reads as TGTGCCAGTAGTATGGGAGGGGGCGACCCGAACACTGAAGCTTTCTTT. Residues: CASSMGGGDPNTEAFF.

This clonotype has only a few counts. This beta chain is off target for a library built for alpha chains, so its abundance means little. The gene calls are TRBV28 and TRBJ2-3; 12 nucleotides line up with TRBD1. CDR1 is MDHEN and CDR2 is SYDVKM in the germline V gene. V was clipped by 8 bases and J by 5 bases; unmatched bases: 14. This CDR3 contains 17 residues. In DNA, the CDR3 is TGTGCCAGCCCCCCCCCCCGGGACAGGGGGCTTCTAGATACGCAGTATTTT. Translation gives CASPPPRDRGLLDTQYF.

This clonotype was counted at least ten times. This beta chain was picked up by a library intended for alpha chains and is off target, so its count carries little meaning. The chain has TRBV7-2 and TRBJ1-2; D is ambiguous. The germline V gene encodes CDR1 SGHTA and CDR2 FQGNSA. CDR3 length: 15 amino acids. Trimming pared 5 bases from V and 4 bases from J, leaving 17 bases between. CDR3: CASSPTQAKAYGYTF. The CDR3 DNA reads TGTGCCAGCAGCCCTACGCAGGCAAAGGCCTATGGCTACACCTTC.

In its sample, this clonotype is medium-sized. This beta chain lies outside the target of a library built for alpha chains; its clone size means little. This chain uses TRBV5-1 with TRBJ1-3; D not resolved. Trimming left V 0 bases short and J 0 bases short, with 7 bases between. CDR3 length: 15 amino acids. Germline V gives CDR1 SGHRS, CDR2 YFSETQ. Here the CDR3 reads CASSLGGSSGNTIYF. As DNA, the CDR3 is TGCGCCAGCAGCTTGGGGGGAAGCTCTGGAAACACCATATATTTT. The entire variable domain, with the rest obtained from reference TRBV5-1 and TRBJ1-3, is as follows: KAGVTQTPRYLIKTRGQQVTLSCSPISGHRSVSWYQQTPGQGLQFLFEYFSETQRNKGNFPGRFSGRQFSNSRSEMNVSTLELGDSALYLCASSLGGSSGNTIYFGEGSWLTVV.